The entry below describes one T cell receptor beta chain. Libraries were prepared by immunoSEQ multiplex PCR; TCRdb keeps only in-frame clonotypes and omits some of them. The sample has roughly 330,000 clones, 85% to 90% seen once. The entry originates in a study of blood T cell repertoires in COVID-19. Germline V gene sequence: CDR1 SEHNR, CDR2 FQNEAQ (reference sequence). Trimming shortened V by 1 base and J by 1 base, and 13 bases separated the two germline ends. The length of the CDR3 is 16 residues. Donors of Cohort 3 who recovered were those that had two negative PCRs, clearance, or symptom resolution.

The TCR originated in a woman aged 18 to 35 who had recovered from COVID-19. This chain connects TRBV7-9 to TRBJ2-5; D is perhaps TRBD1 (7 bases). Sequencing was performed on PBMCs or T cells enriched from blood (not recorded which). CDR3 loop: CASSLEGAGSQETQYF. The DNA for the CDR3 is TGTGCCAGCAGCTTAGAGGGGGCGGGGAGCCAAGAGACCCAGTACTTC. Full variable domain (remainder filled in from reference TRBV7-9 and TRBJ2-5): DTGVSQNPRHKITKRGQNVTFRCDPISEHNRLYWYRQTLGQGPEFLTYFQNEAQLEKSRLLSDRFSAERPKGSFSTLEIQRTEQGDSAMYLCASSLEGAGSQETQYFGPGTRLLVL.